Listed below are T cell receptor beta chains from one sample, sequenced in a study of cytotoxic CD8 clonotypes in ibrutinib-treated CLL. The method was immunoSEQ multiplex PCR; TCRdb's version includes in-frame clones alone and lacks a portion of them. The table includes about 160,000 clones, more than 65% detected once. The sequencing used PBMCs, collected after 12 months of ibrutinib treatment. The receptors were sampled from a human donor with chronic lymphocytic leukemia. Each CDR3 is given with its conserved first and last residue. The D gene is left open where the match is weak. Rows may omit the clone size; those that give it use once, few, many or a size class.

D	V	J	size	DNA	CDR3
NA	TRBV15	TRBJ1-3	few	TGTGCCACCAGCAGAGTGGGACTGGGAAACACCATATATTTT	CATSRVGLGNTIYF
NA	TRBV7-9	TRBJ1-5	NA	TGTGCCAGCAGCCCCTTCTCGGGCAATCAGCCCCAGCATTTT	CASSPFSGNQPQHF
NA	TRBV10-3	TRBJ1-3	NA	TGTGCCATCAGAGGCAGTTCTGGAAACACCATATATTTT	CAIRGSSGNTIYF
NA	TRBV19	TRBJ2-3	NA	TGTGCCAGTAGACCTCAAGGGGGGACGTATACGCAGTATTTT	CASRPQGGTYTQYF
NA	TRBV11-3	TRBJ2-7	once	TGTGCCAGCAGCGCAAGGACATCGGACGAGCAGTACTTC	CASSARTSDEQYF
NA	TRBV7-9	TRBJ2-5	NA	TGTGCCAGCAGCTCTAAGAGGGCAGGGTCAGAGACCCAGTACTTC	CASSSKRAGSETQYF
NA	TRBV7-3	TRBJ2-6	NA	TGTGCCAGCGGACGGTACTCTGGGGCCAACGTCCTGACTTTC	CASGRYSGANVLTF
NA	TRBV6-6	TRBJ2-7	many	TGTGCCAGCAACGCAGGTGTTCCCTACGAGCAGTACTTC	CASNAGVPYEQYF
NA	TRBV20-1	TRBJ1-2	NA	TGCAGTGCTAGCGCCTCGGTCGGCTACACCTTC	CSASASVGYTF
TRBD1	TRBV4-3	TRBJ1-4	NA	TGCGCCAGCAGCCAAGAGGGGAGGGGGCAGGCAAAACTGTTTTTT	CASSQEGRGQAKLFF
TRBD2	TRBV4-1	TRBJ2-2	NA	TGCGCCAGCAGCCAAGATCTAGGACTAGCGGGTGGGGGGTACACCGGGGAGCTGTTTTTT	CASSQDLGLAGGGYTGELFF
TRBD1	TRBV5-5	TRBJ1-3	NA	TGTGCCAGCAGCCGGGACAGGGGGCTGCGAGGAGTAAACACCATATATTTT	CASSRDRGLRGVNTIYF
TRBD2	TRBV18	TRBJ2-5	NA	TGTGCCAGCTCACCGGGACTAGCGGGAGTAGGGACCCAGTACTTC	CASSPGLAGVGTQYF
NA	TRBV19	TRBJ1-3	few	TGTGCCAGTAGTCTACAACACGGACAGACTTCTGGAAACACCATATATTTT	CASSLQHGQTSGNTIYF
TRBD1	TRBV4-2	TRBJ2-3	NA	TGTGCCAGCAGCCAAGGGACAGGGGGAGTTGGGCCAGATACGCAGTATTTT	CASSQGTGGVGPDTQYF
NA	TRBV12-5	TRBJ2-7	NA	TGTGCTAGTGGTTTGGTAACGGAGCGGCGGCAAACCCACGAGCAGTACTTC	CASGLVTERRQTHEQYF
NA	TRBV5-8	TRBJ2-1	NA	TGTGCCAGCAGCCCACCGGCGGGGGCTTCTACCAATGAGCAGTTCTTC	CASSPPAGASTNEQFF
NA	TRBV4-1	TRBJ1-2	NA	TGCGCCAGCAGCCAAGAAGGTCGAATTAACTATGGCTACACCTTC	CASSQEGRINYGYTF
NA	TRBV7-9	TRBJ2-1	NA	TGTGCCAGCACCTCCCGACTCCTCTACAATGAGCAGTTCTTC	CASTSRLLYNEQFF
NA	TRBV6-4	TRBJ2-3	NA	TGTGCCAGCAGTGAAGGCTATACCACAGATACGCAGTATTTT	CASSEGYTTDTQYF
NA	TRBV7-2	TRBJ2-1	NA	TGTGCCAGCAGCTTAGTTTGGCGTGAGCAGTTCTTC	CASSLVWREQFF
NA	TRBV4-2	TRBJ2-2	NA	TGTGCCAGCAGCCAGAACGGAGGCACCGGGGAGCTGTTTTTT	CASSQNGGTGELFF
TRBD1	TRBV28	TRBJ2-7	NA	TGTGCCAGCAGTGAAGCCGGGACAGCCTCCTACGAGCAGTACTTC	CASSEAGTASYEQYF